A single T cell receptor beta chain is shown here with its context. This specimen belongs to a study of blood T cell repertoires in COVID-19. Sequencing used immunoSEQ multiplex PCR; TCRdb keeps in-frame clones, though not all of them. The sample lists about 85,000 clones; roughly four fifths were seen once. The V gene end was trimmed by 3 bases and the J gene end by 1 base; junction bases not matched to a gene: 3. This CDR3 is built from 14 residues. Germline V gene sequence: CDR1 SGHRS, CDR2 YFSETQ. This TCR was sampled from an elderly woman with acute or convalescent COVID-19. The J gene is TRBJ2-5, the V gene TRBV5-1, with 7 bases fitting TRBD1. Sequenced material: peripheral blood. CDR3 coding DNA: TGCGCCAGCAGCTGGGGGACAGTCCAAGAGACCCAGTACTTC. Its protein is CASSWGTVQETQYF.